This TCR beta chain was identified during a study of blood T cells in healthy people across ages. CDR1 is SQVTM and CDR2 is ANQGSEA in the germline V gene. Deletions cut 5 bases from V and 0 bases from J, with 10 bases between. The CDR3 length is 13 residues. The study, taken as a whole, reports: In long-lived donors, naive CD4+ cell counts and diversity exceeded those of aged donors. Because sorting was not performed, PBMCs prevented conclusive naive versus antigen-experienced comparison.

On this clonotype: Its specificity is not known.

Next came a second PCR, run for roughly 6 to 11 cycles, which used a sample-barcoded 5' primer along with a J-beta primer mix. MiXCR was run by TCRdb on the 5' RACE reads, yielding one entry per CDR3 protein. The sample carries 980,000 or so distinct CDR3 sequences, 40% to 60% recorded once. Sequenced input: blood. The origin of this receptor is a man between 25 and 39 years old in good health. The rearrangement uses TRBV29-1 and TRBJ1-1; D is possibly TRBD1 (6 bases). This CDR3 is CSVNRAMNTEAFF. Here the CDR3 DNA reads TGCAGCGTTAACAGGGCCATGAACACTGAAGCTTTCTTT.